A single sample gave rise to the 32 T cell receptor beta chains below, sequenced in a study of neoadjuvant anti-PD-1 for oral cavity cancer. Profiled with immunoSEQ multiplex PCR; TCRdb holds only in-frame clones, not every one. Altogether approximately 37,000 clones are present, around nine tenths being singletons, with the ten largest covering roughly 3.6%. The input for sequencing was PBMCs, taken before nivolumab (anti-PD-1) treatment. These receptors were obtained from a person aged 35-79 years with oral cavity squamous cell carcinoma.

This sequence joins TRBV6-1 and TRBJ1-6; no clear D gene. CDR3 size: 13 residues. The V gene lost 7 bases and the J gene lost 8 bases, with 12 bases spanning the gap. Germline CDR1 is MNHNS and CDR2 is SASEGT. As DNA, the CDR3 is TGTGCCAGCATGGTCGGAGGTGATTCACCCCTCCACTTT. Amino acid sequence: CASMVGGDSPLHF.

This clone came up a few times. The chain joins TRBV2 to TRBJ2-7; D tentatively reads TRBD1 or TRBD2 (5 bases each). The V gene lost 6 bases and the J gene lost 2 bases, with 8 bases spanning the gap. The CDR3 sequence is 12 residues long. Germline V gives CDR1 SNHLY, CDR2 FYNNEI. CDR3 coding DNA: TGTGCCAGCAGCGGGGCCCCCTACGAGCAGTACTTC. Protein: CASSGAPYEQYF. The full variable domain, with the rest looked up from reference TRBV2 and TRBJ2-7, is EPEVTQTPSHQVTQMGQEVILRCVPISNHLYFYWYRQILGQKVEFLVSFYNNEISEKSEIFDDQFSVERPDGSNFTLKIRSTKLEDSAMYFCASSGAPYEQYFGPGTRLTVT.

The CDR3 bases are TGTGCCAGCAGCTTAGATTGGGGTAGGGGCAATCAGCCCCAGCATTTT. It translates to CASSLDWGRGNQPQHF. The rearrangement uses TRBV7-2 and TRBJ1-5; D not resolved. Trimming took off 1 base at V and 2 bases at J, with 12 bases between the two ends. The CDR3 has 16 amino acids. CDR1 and CDR2 (germline): SGHTA, FQGNSA.

This clone has only a few counts. The chain recombines TRBV6-6 with TRBJ1-5; D call uncertain. Germline values: CDR1 MNHNY, CDR2 SVGAGI (reference sequence). CDR3 size: 15 residues. V lost 3 bases to trimming and J lost 7 bases, with 16 bases between them. CDR3 loop: CASSYGSDPGQPQHF. The CDR3 coding sequence is TGTGCCAGCAGTTATGGTTCCGATCCAGGACAGCCCCAGCATTTT.

The chain carries TRBV7-9 and TRBJ2-7; D might be TRBD1 (6 bases). The germline CDR1 and CDR2 sequences are SEHNR and FQNEAQ (reference sequence). CDR3 size: 11 residues. Trimming pared 10 bases from V and 2 bases from J, leaving 9 bases between. The DNA for the CDR3 is TGTGCCATCGAGGGGGCCTACGAGCAGTACTTC. Translating it yields CAIEGAYEQYF.

The sample holds a few counts of this clone. V gene TRBV28 combines with J gene TRBJ2-1; D not certain. The germline V and J ends were trimmed by 6 bases and 8 bases, with 14 bases remaining between them. CDR1 and CDR2 (germline): MDHEN, SYDVKM. CDR3 length: 13 residues. This CDR3 reads CASSGFHSDEQFF. DNA for the CDR3: TGTGCCAGCAGCGGCTTTCACTCCGATGAGCAGTTCTTC.

The rearrangement links TRBV5-6 to TRBJ1-2, with D hard to call. V gave up 2 bases and J gave up 3 bases, with 14 bases separating them. This CDR3 has 15 residues. Germline CDR1 SGHDT, CDR2 YYEEEE. The CDR3 coding sequence is TGTGCCAGCAGCTTAATCAGTCTGGACTACTATGGCTACACCTTC. This translates into CASSLISLDYYGYTF.

This rearrangement joins TRBV6-5 to TRBJ2-6; 7 bases match TRBD1. The V segment lost 8 bases and the J segment 2 bases; nucleotides outside the gene matches: 3. The CDR3 contains 14 residues. Germline CDR1 is MNHEY and CDR2 is SVGAGI. Written as DNA, the CDR3 is TGTGCCAGCCTTAGGGGGCCTGGGGCCAACGTCCTGACTTTC. Protein: CASLRGPGANVLTF.

This clone was recorded once. This chain joins TRBV7-2 and TRBJ2-7; the D is unclear. The CDR3 has 15 residues. From germline, CDR1 is SGHTA and CDR2 FQGNSA. Trimming shortened V by 1 base and J by 0 bases, and 10 bases separated the two germline ends. CDR3 region: CASSLGAGISYEQYF. The CDR3 DNA reads TGTGCCAGCAGCTTAGGCGCAGGTATCTCCTACGAGCAGTACTTC.

This rearrangement joins TRBV7-6 to TRBJ2-1; 8 positions agree with TRBD1. This CDR3 is 19 amino acids long. The germline V gene has CDR1 SGHVS and CDR2 FNYEAQ. V lost 1 base, J lost 1 base, and 12 bases stayed unmatched. The CDR3 region is CASSLVDPLRQGSYNEQFF. The CDR3 nucleotides read TGTGCCAGCAGCTTAGTAGACCCTCTTCGACAGGGGTCCTACAATGAGCAGTTCTTC. The whole variable domain, remainder taken from reference TRBV7-6 and TRBJ2-1, is GAGVSQSPRYKVTKRGQDVALRCDPISGHVSLYWYRQALGQGPEFLTYFNYEAQQDKSGLPNDRFSAERPEGSISTLTIQRTEQRDSAMYRCASSLVDPLRQGSYNEQFFGPGTRLTVL.

The chain has TRBV10-3 and TRBJ1-5; tentatively, D is TRBD1 (6 bases). The V gene lost 6 bases and the J gene lost 5 bases, with 11 bases spanning the gap. CDR1 and CDR2 from the germline V gene are ENHRY and SYGVKD. This CDR3 spans 13 amino acids. The CDR3 DNA sequence: TGTGCCATCAGCCGGGACAAAGATCAGCCCCAGCATTTT. Its translation is CAISRDKDQPQHF.

This chain uses TRBV19 with TRBJ2-7; TRBD1 matches 9 bases. This CDR3 has 15 residues. Germline trimming cut 3 bases from V and 6 bases from J; bases unmatched to any gene: 9. Looked up from germline, CDR1 is LNHDA and CDR2 is SQIVND (reference sequence). The CDR3 DNA is TGTGCCAGTAGTATCCGGGACAGGGTATTAGGCGAGCAGTACTTC. Translated: CASSIRDRVLGEQYF.

The genes are TRBV28 and TRBJ2-7, with TRBD2 identical over 9 bases. CDR1 MDHEN and CDR2 SYDVKM come from the germline V gene. The V and J ends lost 3 bases and 0 bases, in that order; junction bases with no gene match: 3. This CDR3 has 15 residues. The CDR3 loop reads CASSLGTSSSYEQYF. CDR3 coding DNA: TGTGCCAGCAGTTTGGGGACTAGCAGCTCCTACGAGCAGTACTTC.

The chain has TRBV5-6 and TRBJ2-3; no clear D gene. This CDR3 has 13 amino acids. CDR1 and CDR2 from the germline V gene are SGHDT and YYEEEE. With 6 bases removed from V and 4 bases from J, the gap between germline ends came to 12 bases. CDR3 residues: CASTTGVSDTQYF. DNA for the CDR3: TGTGCCAGCACAACCGGCGTGTCAGATACGCAGTATTTT.

This rearrangement joins TRBV28 to TRBJ2-7; 7 positions match TRBD2. The CDR3 has 15 residues. Germline V CDR1 and CDR2: MDHEN, SYDVKM. Trimming took 5 bases from V and 2 from J; bases not matched to a gene: 9. CDR3 DNA sequence: TGTGCCAGCAGTCTAGCGAGCGGGGACGCCTACGAGCAGTACTTC. The encoded protein is CASSLASGDAYEQYF.

The chain couples TRBV4-3 to TRBJ1-1; D might be TRBD1 (5 bases). Germline values: CDR1 LGHNA, CDR2 YSLEER. This CDR3 comprises 17 residues. V was pared by 6 bases and J by 1 base, with 21 bases between. The CDR3: CASRLIAFRAGNTEAFF. For the CDR3, the DNA is TGCGCCAGCAGGCTAATCGCATTCAGGGCGGGGAACACTGAAGCTTTCTTT.

This clone is labeled medium-sized. This sequence joins TRBV15 and TRBJ1-2, with D unresolved. The CDR3 runs to 12 residues. Per the germline V gene, CDR1 is LNHNV and CDR2 is YYDKDF (reference sequence). Trimming removed 1 base at V and 8 bases at J, with 8 bases between. CDR3 DNA: TGTGCCACCAGCAGAGCTCCGTACGGCTACACCTTC. Translating it yields CATSRAPYGYTF.

The chain links TRBV2 to TRBJ2-7; tentative D call: TRBD2 (5 bases). Trimming cost V 2 bases and J 0 bases, with 17 bases left between them. CDR1 is SNHLY, CDR2 FYNNEI, per germline. CDR3 length equals 17 residues. CDR3 region: CASSELTLALDSYEQYF. As DNA, the CDR3 is TGTGCCAGCAGTGAACTTACCCTAGCCTTAGACTCCTACGAGCAGTACTTC.

This clone showed up just once. The gene calls are TRBV5-1 and TRBJ1-2, with 7 bases matching TRBD1. The germline gives CDR1 SGHRS, CDR2 YFSETQ. The CDR3 extends over 14 amino acids. The V and J ends lost 2 bases and 7 bases, in that order; junction bases with no gene match: 8. Here the CDR3 DNA reads TGCGCCAGCAGCTTAGGACAGGTCCCCCCTGGCTACACCTTC. This gives the protein CASSLGQVPPGYTF.

The rearrangement uses TRBV7-9 and TRBJ2-3; no reliable D call. V lost 5 bases to trimming and J lost 0 bases, with 12 bases between them. Germline V gene data show CDR1 as SEHNR and CDR2 as FQNEAQ (reference sequence). The CDR3 consists of 15 residues. CDR3 region: CASSPPTFSTDTQYF. DNA for the CDR3: TGTGCCAGCAGCCCTCCGACATTCAGCACAGATACGCAGTATTTT.

The J gene is TRBJ2-3, the V gene TRBV6-1; 8 nucleotides align to TRBD1. Per germline, CDR1 MNHNS and CDR2 SASEGT. This CDR3 has 15 residues. The V segment lost 0 bases and the J segment 4 bases; nucleotides outside the gene matches: 3. CDR3 DNA: TGTGCCAGCAGTGAAGCGCTGGGACAGGCAGATACGCAGTATTTT. This translates into CASSEALGQADTQYF.

The rearrangement links TRBV10-2 to TRBJ2-3; 7 bases map to TRBD2. Trimming removed 3 bases from V and 2 bases from J; junction bases left unmatched: 8. This CDR3 contains 16 residues. Germline-derived CDR1 and CDR2 are WSHSY and SAAADI. The CDR3 sequence is CASSEGRGGYTDTQYF. CDR3 DNA: TGCGCCAGCAGTGAAGGGAGGGGCGGGTACACAGATACGCAGTATTTT.

V is TRBV7-2 and J is TRBJ2-3, with D perhaps matching TRBD1 or TRBD2 (5 bases each). The CDR3 consists of 15 residues. In germline, CDR1 is SGHTA, CDR2 FQGNSA. Trimming stripped 3 bases from V and 6 bases from J, with 16 bases between. The CDR3 spells CASSFRGTVRDTQYF. Here the CDR3 DNA reads TGTGCCAGCAGCTTCCGAGGGACCGTAAGGGATACGCAGTATTTT.

The chain joins TRBV10-2 to TRBJ2-7; 12 nucleotides agree with TRBD2. There are 15 residues in the CDR3. Germline values: CDR1 WSHSY, CDR2 SAAADI. Unmatched junction bases numbered 1, after V lost 0 bases and J lost 4 bases. The CDR3 reads CASSESTSGGYEQYF. CDR3 DNA sequence: TGCGCCAGCAGTGAGTCGACTAGCGGGGGTTACGAGCAGTACTTC.

This chain connects TRBV4-2 to TRBJ1-6; D call uncertain. The CDR3 length is 14 residues. The V gene's germline CDR1 is LGHNA and CDR2 YNFKEQ. Trimming removed 1 base from V and 5 bases from J, with 6 bases in between. The CDR3 is CASSQGVDNSPLHF. The CDR3 nucleotides read TGTGCCAGCAGCCAAGGGGTGGATAATTCACCCCTCCACTTT.

The CDR3 DNA sequence: TGTGCCATCAGTGCTACCCCAAGCGGGGAGACCTACGAGCAGTACTTC. Residues: CAISATPSGETYEQYF. The genes are TRBV10-3 and TRBJ2-7; 7 nucleotides line up with TRBD2. CDR1 and CDR2 (germline): ENHRY, SYGVKD. J was trimmed by 2 bases and V by 4 bases; bases with no gene match: 11. This CDR3 is built from 16 residues.

The CDR3 reads CASSKGLATAYEQYF. The CDR3 bases are TGTGCCAGCAGCAAGGGACTAGCGACTGCCTACGAGCAGTACTTC. The chain recombines TRBV6-5 with TRBJ2-7, with TRBD2 matching over 10 bases. The CDR3 sequence is 15 residues long. The germline V gene has CDR1 MNHEY and CDR2 SVGAGI. V was pared by 6 bases and J by 2 bases, with 7 bases of the junction left unmatched.

The rearrangement links TRBV7-9 to TRBJ2-7; a possible D gene is TRBD1 (5 bases). Germline CDR1 reads SEHNR; CDR2 reads FQNEAQ (reference sequence). Between the trimmed V and J ends, which lost 5 bases and 0 bases, there was a span of 14 bases. The CDR3 consists of 15 residues. In DNA form, the CDR3 reads TGTGCCAGCAGCCAAGGGGCGGCTAGCTCCTACGAGCAGTACTTC. Translation gives CASSQGAASSYEQYF. Together with reference TRBV7-9 and TRBJ2-7, the CDR3 gives the full variable domain: DTGVSQNPRHKITKRGQNVTFRCDPISEHNRLYWYRQTLGQGPEFLTYFQNEAQLEKSRLLSDRFSAERPKGSFSTLEIQRTEQGDSAMYLCASSQGAASSYEQYFGPGTRLTVT.

This clone was seen more than once but under ten times. The chain is built from TRBV4-1 and TRBJ2-3, with 16 bases identical to TRBD2. Trimming at V came to 3 bases and at J to 5 bases, leaving 11 bases not matched to a gene. The CDR3 covers 19 residues. Per the germline V gene, CDR1 is MGHRA and CDR2 is YSYEKL. CDR3 nucleotide sequence: TGCGCCAGCAGCCACCCGGGACTAGCGGGGGGGCAGAATAGAGATACGCAGTATTTT. Amino acid sequence: CASSHPGLAGGQNRDTQYF.

The CDR3 sequence is CSAKGEGGYTF. The CDR3 DNA reads TGCAGTGCTAAGGGGGAGGGAGGCTACACCTTC. J is TRBJ1-2 and V is TRBV20-1; D possibly corresponds to TRBD1 (6 bases). Deletions cut 4 bases from V and 8 bases from J, with 11 bases between. CDR1 is DFQATT, CDR2 SNEGSKA, per germline (reference sequence). The CDR3 is made up of 11 amino acids.

This rearrangement joins TRBV9 to TRBJ2-7; 7 positions agree with TRBD2. With 0 bases clipped from V and 6 bases from J, the junction kept 9 bases outside the gene matches. This CDR3 region has 15 residues. From germline, CDR1 is SGDLS and CDR2 YYNGEE. Here the CDR3 reads CASSVGASGEGEQYF. CDR3 nucleotide sequence: TGTGCCAGCAGCGTAGGGGCTAGCGGAGAGGGCGAGCAGTACTTC.

The rearrangement links TRBV5-6 to TRBJ1-1; perhaps TRBD1 as D (6 bases). The CDR3 contains 15 residues. Germline V gives CDR1 SGHDT, CDR2 YYEEEE. With 0 bases removed from V and 0 bases from J, the gap between germline ends came to 9 bases. The CDR3 loop reads CASSLGDRMNTEAFF. The DNA for the CDR3 is TGTGCCAGCAGCTTGGGCGACAGGATGAACACTGAAGCTTTCTTT.